This T cell receptor beta chain is from a study of CD4 and CD8 cells across lung adenocarcinoma regions. This CDR3 contains 16 residues. V was trimmed by 4 bases and J by 0 bases, leaving 14 bases between them. CDR1 and CDR2 from the germline V gene are MNHNS and SASEGT. TCRdb analysed the PCR reads with MiXCR anew, one entry per CDR3 protein. The sample carries 15,000 to 20,000 distinct CDR3 sequences, 45% to 50% recorded once. By frequency in the sample, this clonotype is medium-sized. The chain is built from TRBV6-1 and TRBJ2-3, with D maybe TRBD2 (6 bases). Sequencing was carried out using CD8+ T cells from the margin of a lung tumor. This receptor was obtained from a male donor with lung adenocarcinoma. The CD4 and CD8 labels of this study may be unreliable. CDR3 coding DNA: TGTGCCAGCAGTGGTGGGGTGGGACTGAGCACAGATACGCAGTATTTT. Translated, it gives CASSGGVGLSTDTQYF.